This TCR beta chain was recovered during a study of control samples from healthy donors and cancer patients. The ends lost 2 bases at V and 1 base at J; junction bases unmatched: 5. The CDR3 is 17 residues long. From germline, CDR1 is KGHSH and CDR2 LQKENI. Using immunoSEQ multiplex PCR, the repertoire was profiled, and TCRdb retains in-frame clones only, with some absent. The repertoire holds approximately 100,000 clones, with around 85% as singletons. Sequenced sample: PBMCs. This TCR was sampled from a man aged 70 or older with lung cancer. The chain recombines TRBV18 with TRBJ2-5, with TRBD2 matching over 12 bases. The CDR3 is CASSPIELAGGQETQYF. In DNA form, the CDR3 reads TGTGCCAGCTCACCAATAGAACTAGCGGGGGGCCAAGAGACCCAGTACTTC.